This T cell receptor beta chain was identified in a study of cytomegalovirus exposure and HLA in healthy donors. The PCR ran on 60 Vbeta and 13 Jbeta primers. TCRdb's table, derived via immunoSEQ multiplex PCR, lists solely in-frame clones and lacks some. This sample has approximately 140,000 clones, with approximately 78% found just once. The sequence derives from a man aged 35 to 55 in good health and CMV-seropositive. Sequencing input: PBMCs.

The CDR3 region is CASGLGVGQPADTQYF. The CDR3 DNA is TGTGCTAGTGGTTTAGGAGTGGGACAGCCGGCAGATACGCAGTATTTT. This chain joins TRBV12-5 and TRBJ2-3; TRBD1 matches at 7 bases. CDR1 LGHNT and CDR2 FRNRAP come from the germline V gene. Trimming at V came to 3 bases and at J to 4 bases, leaving 10 bases not matched to a gene. The CDR3 runs 16 residues.